This T cell receptor (beta chain) was documented in a study of neurological immune-mediated disorders. TCRdb called the 5' RACE reads again in MiXCR, with one record for every CDR3 protein. The sample has around 49,000 distinct CDR3 sequences; 9% to 10% are singletons. This clonotype was picked up many times. The time point: longitudinal time-point 1 (baseline). The sequenced sample was PBMCs. This TCR derives from a woman aged 35 to 49 in good health.

Written as DNA, the CDR3 is TGTGCCGCGGGACTCGGGAAGGATGAGCAGTTCTTC. This encodes CAAGLGKDEQFF. The V call is TRBV27, the J call TRBJ2-1, with D perhaps TRBD2 (6 bases). CDR3 length: 12 residues. CDR1 is MNHEY, CDR2 SMNVEV, per germline (reference sequence). With 11 bases removed from V and 8 bases from J, the gap between germline ends came to 16 bases.